Presented here are 24 T cell receptor beta chains from one specimen sequenced in a study of pediatric ulcerative colitis. Some clones are missing from TCRdb's copy, which holds only in-frame ones; the method was immunoSEQ multiplex PCR. Among 25,000 to 35,000 clones listed, almost 85% were seen once. Material for sequencing was blood. The receptors were sampled from a boy between 5 and 17 years old with severe ulcerative colitis.

This chain links TRBV9 with TRBJ1-1; the D is unclear. This CDR3 comprises 14 residues. CDR1 is SGDLS, CDR2 YYNGEE, per germline. Trimming took 3 bases from V and 7 from J, leaving 16 bases between them. CDR3 residues: CASSAGMGGLEAFF. The CDR3 region has the DNA TGTGCCAGCAGCGCCGGAATGGGAGGGCTTGAAGCTTTCTTT. Full variable domain (outside the CDR3, taken from reference TRBV9 and TRBJ1-1): DSGVTQTPKHLITATGQRVTLRCSPRSGDLSVYWYQQSLDQGLQFLIQYYNGEERAKGNILERFSAQQFPDLHSELNLSSLELGDSALYFCASSAGMGGLEAFFGQGTRLTVV.

This clone showed up just a few times. V and J are TRBV19 and TRBJ1-2; D is undetermined. From germline, CDR1 is LNHDA and CDR2 SQIVND (reference sequence). CDR3 length: 13 amino acids. V was trimmed by 2 bases and J by 3 bases, leaving 7 bases between them. The CDR3 loop is CASSIKQHYGYTF. CDR3 in DNA: TGTGCCAGTAGTATAAAGCAACACTATGGCTACACCTTC.

This clone was counted a few times. The V and J genes are TRBV27 and TRBJ1-1; maybe TRBD1 (5 bases). V lost 8 bases and J 1 base, leaving 11 bases between the germline ends. The CDR3 loop spans 13 amino acids. Germline V gene sequence: CDR1 MNHEY, CDR2 SMNVEV (reference sequence). The CDR3 protein is CASRGPKNTEAFF. The CDR3 nucleotides are TGTGCCAGCCGGGGACCGAAGAACACTGAAGCTTTCTTT.

In this sample, this clone turned up once. The chain combines TRBV6-5 with TRBJ2-3; 10 nucleotides match TRBD2. The V gene's germline CDR1 is MNHEY and CDR2 SVGAGI. The trim removed 5 bases at V and 0 bases at J, leaving 2 bases unmatched. This CDR3 contains 15 residues. CDR3 DNA sequence: TGTGCCAGCAGTCCACTAGCGGGGAGCACAGATACGCAGTATTTT. Its protein is CASSPLAGSTDTQYF.

V is TRBV4-3 and J is TRBJ2-1; D unclear. V shed 0 bases and J shed 0 bases, with 6 bases lying between them. There are 15 residues in the CDR3. The germline V gene encodes CDR1 LGHNA and CDR2 YSLEER. CDR3 amino acids: CASSQEVGSYNEQFF. The CDR3 region has the DNA TGCGCCAGCAGCCAAGAGGTAGGCTCCTACAATGAGCAGTTCTTC.

The chain uses TRBV19 and TRBJ1-2; 9 positions agree with TRBD1. The CDR3 length is 15 residues. V shed 6 bases and J 8 bases; nucleotides not matched to a gene: 13. Germline V gene sequence: CDR1 LNHDA, CDR2 SQIVND (reference sequence). The CDR3 DNA is TGTGCCAGTAGAACACCGGGACAGGGCGCGCGGGGCTACACCTTC. Translating it yields CASRTPGQGARGYTF.

The gene calls are TRBV11-2 and TRBJ2-2, with a tentative D call TRBD1 (6 bases). The V end lost 5 bases, the J end lost 4 bases, and 20 bases lay between the germline ends. The CDR3 contains 17 residues. Germline V gene data show CDR1 as SGHAT and CDR2 as FQNNGV. CDR3 in amino acids: CASSHSGTKIGTGELFF. The CDR3 bases are TGTGCCAGCAGCCATTCCGGGACAAAGATAGGCACCGGGGAGCTGTTTTTT.

This clone has a handful of counts. The chain's CDR3 is CSLTRVGTEAFF. CDR3 bases: TGCAGCCTAACCCGGGTTGGCACTGAAGCTTTCTTT. The rearrangement joins TRBV29-1 to TRBJ1-1; D is unresolved. The ends were cut back, 8 bases at V and 4 bases at J, with 14 bases in the middle. The V gene's germline CDR1 is SQVTM and CDR2 ANQGSEA. CDR3 size: 12 residues.

V gene TRBV18 combines with J gene TRBJ1-3; D possibly corresponds to TRBD1 (6 bases). The germline V gene encodes CDR1 KGHSH and CDR2 LQKENI. The CDR3 is 15 residues long. V was clipped by 3 bases and J by 4 bases, with 13 bases between them. CDR3 protein: CASSPKPGQGNTIYF. In DNA form, the CDR3 reads TGTGCCAGCTCACCTAAACCGGGACAAGGAAACACCATATATTTT.

The CDR3: CASGPPVGFYGYTF. The CDR3 DNA is TGTGCCTCTGGTCCCCCCGTGGGGTTCTATGGCTACACCTTC. V is TRBV19 and J is TRBJ1-2; no clear D gene. Germline CDR1 and CDR2: LNHDA and SQIVND (reference sequence). This CDR3 region has 14 residues. V was cut by 11 bases and J by 4 bases, with 20 bases left in between.

The rearrangement uses TRBV25-1 and TRBJ1-1; D is ambiguous. The CDR3 loop spans 12 amino acids. V lost 2 bases, J lost 5 bases, and 6 bases lay in between. Germline assignment: CDR1 MGHDK and CDR2 SYGVNS. CDR3 DNA sequence: TGTGCCAGCAGTGAACTTGGGACTGAAGCTTTCTTT. Encoded protein: CASSELGTEAFF.

About this clone: The same CDR3 is also encoded by other DNA sequences in this sample. This chain connects TRBV11-3 to TRBJ2-3, with unresolved D. V was clipped by 3 bases and J by 2 bases, with 6 bases between them. Germline-derived CDR1 and CDR2 are SGHNT and YENEEA. CDR3 length: 13 amino acids. CDR3 nucleotides: TGTGCCAGCAGCTTTGCGCACACAGATACGCAGTATTTT. As protein: CASSFAHTDTQYF. The complete variable domain, with remaining parts taken from reference TRBV11-3 and TRBJ2-3, reads EAGVVQSPRYKIIEKKQPVAFWCNPISGHNTLYWYLQNLGQGPELLIRYENEEAVDDSQLPKDRFSAERLKGVDSTLKIQPAELGDSAVYLCASSFAHTDTQYFGPGTRLTVL.

V usage is TRBV15 and J usage is TRBJ2-5; possible D gene TRBD2, 6 bases. Germline CDR1 and CDR2: LNHNV and YYDKDF (reference sequence). V lost 3 bases and J 1 base, leaving 15 bases between the germline ends. The CDR3 runs to 16 residues. CDR3: CATSRGGIAAQETQYF. The CDR3 nucleotides are TGTGCCACCAGCAGGGGGGGAATAGCTGCCCAAGAGACCCAGTACTTC.

The chain links TRBV6-5 to TRBJ1-2; no reliable D call. In germline, CDR1 is MNHEY, CDR2 SVGAGI. The CDR3 spans 12 residues. Between the trimmed V and J ends, which lost 5 bases and 5 bases, there was a span of 9 bases. The CDR3 region is CASSGSIYGYTF. CDR3 nucleotide sequence: TGTGCCAGCAGTGGGTCCATTTATGGCTACACCTTC.

The chain joins TRBV29-1 to TRBJ2-3; D remains ambiguous. V lost 3 bases and J 5 bases, leaving 6 bases between the germline ends. The CDR3 loop spans 11 amino acids. Germline CDR1 and CDR2: SQVTM and ANQGSEA. The CDR3 DNA is TGCAGCGTTGAGGAGTTAGATACGCAGTATTTT. Its protein product is CSVEELDTQYF.

The chain combines TRBV6-5 with TRBJ1-5; tentative D call: TRBD1 (6 bases). This CDR3 has 15 residues. In germline, CDR1 is MNHEY, CDR2 SVGAGI. V lost 6 bases to trimming and J lost 4 bases, with 16 bases between them. The CDR3 DNA is TGTGCCAGCAGCTTAACAGGGATCGGGAATCAGCCCCAGCATTTT. This gives the protein CASSLTGIGNQPQHF.

This clone was found a few times. V gene TRBV7-2 combines with J gene TRBJ1-5; D is uncertain. CDR1 and CDR2 from the germline V gene are SGHTA and FQGNSA. The CDR3 spans 14 residues. V was pared by 5 bases and J by 1 base, with 9 bases between. Here the CDR3 reads CASSPDGSNQPQHF. In DNA form, the CDR3 reads TGTGCCAGCAGCCCGGACGGAAGCAATCAGCCCCAGCATTTT.

In its sample, this clone was seen a few times. The V gene is TRBV19, the J gene TRBJ1-1; a possible D gene is TRBD1 (5 bases). The CDR3 is made up of 13 amino acids. V dropped 1 base and J dropped 4 bases, with 7 bases sitting between them. The germline gives CDR1 LNHDA, CDR2 SQIVND (reference sequence). CDR3 nucleotide sequence: TGTGCCAGTAGTATAGCTGGGGCCACTGAAGCTTTCTTT. This sequence encodes CASSIAGATEAFF. The full variable domain, rest sourced from reference TRBV19 and TRBJ1-1, is DGGITQSPKYLFRKEGQNVTLSCEQNLNHDAMYWYRQDPGQGLRLIYYSQIVNDFQKGDIAEGYSVSREKKESFPLTVTSAQKNPTAFYLCASSIAGATEAFFGQGTRLTVV.

On this clone: One junction end does not reproduce the germline sequence, and a read error may be involved. This chain uses TRBV25-1 with TRBJ2-7; TRBD1 matches 8 bases. Germline V gene sequence: CDR1 MGHDK, CDR2 SYGVNS. The CDR3 runs 14 residues. CDR3 loop: CAGSREQGAYEQYF. The DNA of the CDR3 is TGTGCCGGCAGTAGAGAGCAGGGGGCTTACGAGCAGTACTTC.

This clone was picked up a small number of times. The chain employs TRBV4-1 and TRBJ1-4, with D possibly being TRBD1 (5 bases). V was pared by 3 bases and J by 6 bases, with 17 bases between. This CDR3 contains 16 residues. Per germline, CDR1 MGHRA and CDR2 YSYEKL. CDR3 DNA: TGCGCCAGCAGCCAGGGCCCAGTAGGGGAGGATGAAAAACTGTTTTTT. The encoded protein is CASSQGPVGEDEKLFF.

The chain is built from TRBV30 and TRBJ2-7, with 11 nucleotides matching TRBD1. V was clipped by 3 bases and J by 4 bases; unmatched bases: 5. The germline V gene encodes CDR1 GTSNPN and CDR2 SVGIG (reference sequence). The CDR3 loop spans 14 amino acids. This chain's CDR3 is CAWRGTGGRYEQYF. The CDR3 nucleotides are TGTGCCTGGAGGGGGACAGGGGGTCGATACGAGCAGTACTTC.

The chain is built from TRBV9 and TRBJ1-4, with D unresolved. The CDR3 consists of 14 residues. V shed 0 bases and J shed 5 bases, with 8 bases lying between them. Germline V lookup: CDR1 SGDLS, CDR2 YYNGEE. This chain's CDR3 is CASSVEGRNEKLFF. The CDR3 DNA sequence: TGTGCCAGCAGCGTAGAGGGCCGGAATGAAAAACTGTTTTTT.

The chain is built from TRBV19 and TRBJ1-4, with no clear D. Trimming took off 2 bases at V and 3 bases at J, with 4 bases between the two ends. Germline V gene data show CDR1 as LNHDA and CDR2 as SQIVND (reference sequence). CDR3 length: 13 residues. CDR3 coding DNA: TGTGCCAGTAGTATATTGGCTAATGAAAAACTGTTTTTT. Its protein is CASSILANEKLFF.

The chain combines TRBV7-9 with TRBJ2-3; possibly TRBD1 for D (5 bases). The germline V and J ends were trimmed by 4 bases and 9 bases, with 14 bases remaining between them. Germline CDR1 is SEHNR and CDR2 is FQNEAQ (reference sequence). The CDR3 runs 13 residues. In nucleotides, the CDR3 is TGTGCCAGCAGCTCAGGGTGGCCCCTCACGCAGTATTTT. This sequence encodes CASSSGWPLTQYF.